This T cell receptor beta chain was found in a study of cytomegalovirus exposure and HLA in healthy donors. 13 Jbeta primers and 60 Vbeta primers were used for the PCR. The data were produced by immunoSEQ multiplex PCR, yet TCRdb's version contains in-frame clones alone and is incomplete. The sample consists of 150,000 to 200,000 clones, 81% of them appearing once. From germline, CDR1 is SGHTA and CDR2 FQGTGA. The germline V and J ends were trimmed by 1 base and 4 bases, with 7 bases remaining between them. The CDR3 extends over 13 amino acids. The origin of this receptor is a man aged 45 to 65 in good health and CMV-seropositive. V is TRBV7-3 and J is TRBJ2-5, with no clear D. The sequencing input was PBMCs. CDR3 sequence reads: CASSLIIGETQYF. The CDR3 DNA follows: TGTGCCAGCAGCTTAATAATCGGAGAGACCCAGTACTTC.